This T cell receptor beta chain was retrieved from a study of T cell changes during pregnancy in multiple sclerosis. After removal of 4 bases from V and 2 bases from J, the junction contained 2 bases not matched to a gene. There are 14 residues in the CDR3. The germline V gene has CDR1 SGHDT and CDR2 YYEEEE. Here immunoSEQ multiplex PCR was the method, and the copy in TCRdb shows in-frame clones only, minus some. Here the sample spans about 51,000 clones, 93% being singletons. Source: peripheral blood, taken in the second trimester of pregnancy. The TCR sequence derives from a female donor with multiple sclerosis, enrolled in a pregnancy study. The chain carries TRBV5-6 and TRBJ1-2; 10 bases are a match to TRBD1. CDR3 sequence: CASSPGQGNYGYTF. CDR3 nucleotides: TGTGCCAGCAGCCCGGGACAGGGGAACTATGGCTACACCTTC.